This TCR beta chain was obtained from a study of blood T cell repertoires in COVID-19. This CDR3 has 14 residues. With V trimmed by 2 bases and J by 6 bases, 2 bases remained unmatched. Germline V gene lookup returns CDR1 KGHSH and CDR2 LQKENI. Generated by immunoSEQ multiplex PCR, the TCRdb table keeps only in-frame clones and is missing some. The table has 200,000 to 250,000 clones, roughly 80% seen once; the top ten hold 6% to 8%. The chain joins TRBV18 to TRBJ1-5, with 9 bases matching TRBD1. Source material: peripheral blood. The receptor's source is a woman over 75 with COVID-19, enrolled during active disease. The CDR3 nucleotides are TGTGCCAGCTCACCAGGGACAGGGCCTCAGCCCCAGCATTTT. As protein: CASSPGTGPQPQHF.